This is a list of T cell receptor beta chains from one sample in a study of blood T cell repertoires in COVID-19. This table comes from immunoSEQ multiplex PCR, and its TCRdb copy is limited to in-frame clones, with some not included. This sample has 95,000 to 150,000 clones; approximately 90% occur once, and the top ten carry about 8%. Sequencing input: peripheral blood. The receptors were sampled from a man aged 45-65 years with acute or convalescent COVID-19. The CDR3 runs from the conserved cysteine through the conserved F or W. The D gene is left open where the match is weak. Clone size, where shown, is once, few, many, or a class for clones that have expanded.

d_gene: -
j_gene: TRBJ2-7
v_gene: TRBV27
abundance: -
CDR3nt: TGTGCCAGCAGTTTGCGTACCCCCTACGAGCAGTACTTC
CDR3aa: CASSLRTPYEQYF

d_gene: TRBD1
j_gene: TRBJ1-1
v_gene: TRBV5-1
abundance: -
CDR3nt: TGCGCCAGCAGCACAAGACAGGGGATGAACACTGAAGCTTTCTTT
CDR3aa: CASSTRQGMNTEAFF

d_gene: -
j_gene: TRBJ2-6
v_gene: TRBV21-1
abundance: -
CDR3nt: TGTGCCAGCAGCAAAGACAGGGCCGAATGCTCTGGGGCCAACGTCCTGACTTTC
CDR3aa: CASSKDRAECSGANVLTF

d_gene: -
j_gene: TRBJ2-7
v_gene: TRBV18
abundance: once
CDR3nt: TGTGCCAGCTCACGAGACAGGATTACGGACGTTCCGTACTTC
CDR3aa: CASSRDRITDVPYF

d_gene: -
j_gene: TRBJ2-2
v_gene: TRBV19
abundance: few
CDR3nt: TGTGCCAGTATCTCCGGGACAAGTACCGGGGAGCTGTTTTTT
CDR3aa: CASISGTSTGELFF

d_gene: -
j_gene: TRBJ1-1
v_gene: TRBV3-1/TRBV3-2
abundance: -
CDR3nt: TGTGCCAGCAAACCAGGGTCCCCCTTTGAGGACACTGAAGCTTTCTTT
CDR3aa: CASKPGSPFEDTEAFF

d_gene: TRBD2
j_gene: TRBJ2-1
v_gene: TRBV10-3
abundance: -
CDR3nt: TGTGCCATCAGTCTCCTTAGCGGGAGCGTTGACAATGAGCAGTTCTTC
CDR3aa: CAISLLSGSVDNEQFF

d_gene: -
j_gene: TRBJ1-3
v_gene: TRBV7-8
abundance: once
CDR3nt: TGTGCCAGCAGCTTGGGAGGGGGCTCTGGAAACACCATATATTTT
CDR3aa: CASSLGGGSGNTIYF

d_gene: TRBD2
j_gene: TRBJ2-1
v_gene: TRBV7-2
abundance: -
CDR3nt: TGTGCCAGCAGCCCAGGACTAGCAGTGTTCTTC
CDR3aa: CASSPGLAVFF

d_gene: TRBD1
j_gene: TRBJ2-2
v_gene: TRBV6-5
abundance: -
CDR3nt: TGTGCCAGCAGCCCCCCTAGGGGGCGAGGCGGGGAGCTGTTTTTT
CDR3aa: CASSPPRGRGGELFF

d_gene: TRBD2
j_gene: TRBJ2-1
v_gene: TRBV13
abundance: -
CDR3nt: TGTGCCAGCAGCTTAAGGGGACTAGCGGGATCGCAGTTCTTC
CDR3aa: CASSLRGLAGSQFF

d_gene: TRBD2
j_gene: TRBJ2-2
v_gene: TRBV10-3
abundance: -
CDR3nt: TGTGCCATCAGGGCTGCTAGCGGGAGAGCCGGGGAGCTGTTTTTT
CDR3aa: CAIRAASGRAGELFF